This T cell receptor (beta chain) was identified during a study of T cell responses to AZD1222 COVID-19 vaccine. Study at large: Both about-4-week and about-12-week second-dose recipients were combined.

Note on this clone: Its antigen is unidentified.

General study results and limits: Without day 14 samples, only post-peak T cell repertoires were studied. Only a handful of individuals given AZD1222 were seropositive at baseline. Reports indicate that nearly half of spike-specific TCRs are directed at unmutated variant regions.

Libraries were prepared by immunoSEQ multiplex PCR; TCRdb keeps only in-frame clonotypes and omits some of them. The table shows over 85,000 clones, with about nine tenths occurring only once. V was trimmed by 2 bases and J by 10 bases, leaving 10 bases between them. This CDR3 has 12 residues. Germline values: CDR1 MNHNY, CDR2 SVGAGI (reference sequence). The chain uses TRBV6-6 and TRBJ2-3, with no clear D. The receptor comes from an adult in good health. The sequenced sample was peripheral blood, obtained on day 0 of AZD1222 vaccination. The CDR3 bases are TGTGCCAGCAGTTACGACGGAGACGCGCAGTATTTT. Translating it yields CASSYDGDAQYF.